This entry lists 11 T cell receptor beta chains sequenced from one sample in a study of OX40 agonist ivuxolimab in advanced cancers. Repertoires were generated with immunoSEQ multiplex PCR, while TCRdb's copy carries only in-frame clones and drops some. The profile shows tens of thousands of clones, roughly 80% of them singletons. The starting material was CD4+ or CD8+ T cells sorted from blood, obtained in a trial of the OX40 agonist ivuxolimab. The source is an adult with an advanced solid tumor such as melanoma, head and neck, liver or kidney cancer.

The chain is built from TRBV11-1 and TRBJ2-5; 9 bases fit TRBD2. The CDR3 runs to 15 residues. The J segment lost 1 base and the V segment lost 0 bases, leaving 0 bases of the junction unmatched. CDR1 is SGHAT, CDR2 FQDESV, per germline (reference sequence). The CDR3 here is CASSLAAGGQETQYF. DNA for the CDR3: TGTGCCAGCAGCTTAGCAGCGGGAGGCCAAGAGACCCAGTACTTC.

The rearrangement uses TRBV6-1 and TRBJ2-3, with D possibly TRBD2 on 5 matching bases. There are 14 residues in the CDR3. Per germline, CDR1 MNHNS and CDR2 SASEGT. Trimming removed 8 bases from V and 0 bases from J, with 12 bases in between. In DNA form, the CDR3 reads TGTGCCAGCGTCCGGGATACTAGCACAGATACGCAGTATTTT. Translation gives CASVRDTSTDTQYF.

A single count supports this clone. The genes are TRBV2 and TRBJ2-3; D is unclear. The CDR3 length is 13 residues. V lost 1 base and J 1 base, leaving 3 bases between the germline ends. CDR1 and CDR2 from the germline V gene are SNHLY and FYNNEI. CDR3 in amino acids: CASSEVGTDTQYF. CDR3 bases: TGTGCCAGCAGTGAAGTAGGCACAGATACGCAGTATTTT.

The chain uses TRBV7-9 and TRBJ2-5; D might be TRBD2 (5 bases). The germline V and J ends were trimmed by 1 base and 5 bases, with 11 bases remaining between them. Germline CDR1 reads SEHNR; CDR2 reads FQNEAQ (reference sequence). The CDR3 has 14 residues. The chain's CDR3 is CASSLDSAAETQYF. CDR3 nucleotide sequence: TGTGCCAGCAGCTTAGATTCAGCGGCGGAGACCCAGTACTTC.

In regard to this clone: The junction does not match germline at one end; this may be a read error. The chain carries TRBV2 and TRBJ2-5; 8 nucleotides line up with TRBD1. Germline V gene data show CDR1 as SNHLY and CDR2 as FYNNEI. There are 17 residues in the CDR3. CDR3 loop: CASNRDRTPPDQETQYF. CDR3 DNA sequence: TGTGCCAGCAATCGGGACAGGACCCCCCCGGACCAGGAGACCCAGTACTTC.

The chain carries TRBV18 and TRBJ1-6; D uncertain. With 0 bases removed from V and 4 bases from J, the gap between germline ends came to 10 bases. The germline CDR1 and CDR2 sequences are KGHSH and LQKENI. There are 16 residues in the CDR3. In DNA, the CDR3 is TGTGCCAGCTCACCACCAAAAGCGCCTTATAATTCACCCCTCCACTTT. It is translated as CASSPPKAPYNSPLHF.

This chain uses TRBV7-9 with TRBJ2-7; D is unresolved. The CDR3 contains 15 residues. V dropped 3 bases and J dropped 0 bases, with 12 bases sitting between them. Per germline, CDR1 SEHNR and CDR2 FQNEAQ (reference sequence). CDR3 bases: TGTGCCAGCAGCTTTGTTCCGAACCTCTCCTACGAGCAGTACTTC. Encoded protein: CASSFVPNLSYEQYF.

The V call is TRBV30, the J call TRBJ2-7; TRBD1 aligns across 7 bases. CDR3 size: 13 residues. V lost 3 bases, J lost 4 bases, and 6 bases stayed unmatched. CDR1 is GTSNPN and CDR2 is SVGIG in the germline V gene (reference sequence). The CDR3 DNA reads TGTGCCTGGAGAGAGGGGGCTATGTACGAGCAGTACTTC. Amino acid sequence: CAWREGAMYEQYF. The complete variable domain, with remaining parts taken from reference TRBV30 and TRBJ2-7, reads SQTIHQWPATLVQPVGSPLSLECTVEGTSNPNLYWYRQAAGRGLQLLFYSVGIGQISSEVPQNLSASRPQDRQFILSSKKLLLSDSGFYLCAWREGAMYEQYFGPGTRLTVT.

The rearrangement joins TRBV11-2 to TRBJ2-7; the match to TRBD2 covers 14 bases. The CDR3 contains 15 residues. The ends lost 2 bases at V and 8 bases at J; junction bases unmatched: 5. Germline lookup yields CDR1 SGHAT and CDR2 FQNNGV. The CDR3 loop reads CASSLLGLAGEKQYF. In DNA, the CDR3 is TGTGCCAGCAGCTTACTGGGACTAGCGGGAGAAAAGCAGTACTTC.

The chain employs TRBV19 and TRBJ2-6; no reliable D call. V was pared by 5 bases and J by 1 base, with 6 bases between. The germline CDR1 and CDR2 sequences are LNHDA and SQIVND (reference sequence). This CDR3 is built from 14 residues. The CDR3 sequence is CASSRSSGANVLTF. In nucleotides, the CDR3 is TGTGCCAGTAGTCGCAGTTCTGGGGCCAACGTCCTGACTTTC.

V and J are TRBV7-3 and TRBJ2-1; TRBD2 aligns across 8 bases. V was clipped by 3 bases and J by 7 bases; unmatched bases: 5. In germline, CDR1 is SGHTA, CDR2 FQGTGA. This CDR3 has 14 amino acids. CDR3 loop: CASSLSGGGNEQFF. The DNA for the CDR3 is TGTGCCAGCAGCTTGTCGGGAGGGGGAAATGAGCAGTTCTTC. Filled out from reference TRBV7-3 and TRBJ2-1, the complete variable domain reads GAGVSQTPSNKVTEKGKYVELRCDPISGHTALYWYRQSLGQGPEFLIYFQGTGAADDSGLPNDRFFAVRPEGSVSTLKIQRTERGDSAVYLCASSLSGGGNEQFFGPGTRLTVL.